The clone carrying this TCR beta chain was observed many times. The target antigen is unknown. This sample is part of a study of T-cell reconstitution after alpha-beta-depleted transplantation in children. The authors prepared the TCRbeta library with unique molecular identifiers. TCRdb re-called the PCR reads with MiXCR, one entry per CDR3 protein. Of 350,000 to 500,000 distinct CDR3 sequences listed, approximately 41% are singletons. Germline values: CDR1 KGHSH, CDR2 LQKENI. V lost 2 bases and J 1 base, leaving 13 bases between the germline ends. This CDR3 contains 16 residues. Study findings and constraints: Reports say that about two months after transplant, the alpha-beta T cells came out of several hundred graft clones that had expanded.

The TCR comes from a girl aged 2 to 9 with aplastic anemia, due to receive a stem cell transplant. The sample in question was PBMCs, obtained before TCRalphabeta/CD19-depleted stem cell transplant. The V call is TRBV18, the J call TRBJ2-3, with D maybe TRBD1 (6 bases). In DNA form, the CDR3 reads TGTGCCAGCTCACCAGGACAGTCATCCCGCACAGATACGCAGTATTTT. Translating it yields CASSPGQSSRTDTQYF. Full variable domain (outside the CDR3, taken from reference TRBV18 and TRBJ2-3): NAGVMQNPRHLVRRRGQEARLRCSPMKGHSHVYWYRQLPEEGLKFMVYLQKENIIDESGMPKERFSAEFPKEGPSILRIQQVVRGDSAAYFCASSPGQSSRTDTQYFGPGTRLTVL.